This T cell receptor (beta chain) appears in the sequencing data of a study of T cells after yellow fever vaccination. Study-wide background: Fractions with few cells were prepared using SMART-Seq v4 Ultra Low Input. The study, taken as a whole, reports: Reappearing after the booster were most of the clones from primary vaccination (around 96% CD4, approximately 86% CD8). Peaking on day 5 versus 15, the secondary response was faster but weaker.

5'RACE template switching added a universal primer site and UMIs to TCR cDNA. TCRdb re-called the 5' RACE reads through MiXCR, storing one row per CDR3 protein. The sample lists roughly 520,000 distinct CDR3 sequences; 21% were seen once. This CDR3 is built from 15 residues. From germline, CDR1 is MGHRA and CDR2 YSYEKL. V shed 1 base and J shed 5 bases, with 11 bases lying between them. A few counts support this clonotype. Its antigen remains unknown. V usage is TRBV4-1 and J usage is TRBJ2-2; D call uncertain. Sequencing used PBMCs, obtained about 21 days after the first yellow fever vaccination. The origin of this receptor is a man aged 18 to 29 who received the YFV17D yellow fever vaccine. CDR3 loop: CASSQVRRGTGELFF. CDR3 coding DNA: TGCGCCAGCAGCCAAGTCAGGCGTGGGACCGGGGAGCTGTTTTTT.